This T cell receptor (beta chain) was sequenced for a study of T cells in Graves' hyperthyroidism and ophthalmopathy (dated by TCRdb to the late 2010s). Context from the whole study: Peripheral blood was collected at initial diagnosis, before any treatment. TCR Vbeta CDR3 sequencing of 130 to 150 peripheral blood samples (over 40 ophthalmopathy, approximately 80 hyperthyroidism and some 17 progressor patients) is reported in the paper. Prospective prediction of ophthalmopathy was tested in an independent validation cohort of some 19 hyperthyroidism patients and around 16 patients who later progressed to ophthalmopathy. The roughly 91 discovery patients were randomly divided into training and test sets at a 7:3 ratio. To identify distinguishing TCR V-J signatures, a discovery cohort of about 100 patients was used, comprising 43 with Graves' ophthalmopathy and 55 to 65 with stable Graves' hyperthyroidism. After blood sampling, hyperthyroidism patients were treated with methimazole at a starting dose of 30 mg daily, and ophthalmopathy patients were treated with high-dose intravenous methylprednisolone. Thyroid tissue and blood T-cell repertoires from more than 5 Graves' hyperthyroidism patients were also compared in the study. Overall study results and their limits: Sample size was not statistically predetermined, and blinding of investigators to group allocation was not performed. In validation, progression to ophthalmopathy was predicted by the model with nearly 71% sensitivity and approximately 78% specificity, a median of roughly six months before onset. A model built on a 13 V-J signature distinguished ophthalmopathy from stable hyperthyroidism, reaching around 88% sensitivity and under 84% specificity in cross-validation and 80%/75% in testing. Most expanded thyroid clonotypes (frequency above 0.001) were also detected in blood, a finding suggesting that blood repertoires may reflect thyroid immune responses.

Hyperthyroidism patients were newly diagnosed, with disease duration under 2 months, and aged 18 to 65 years. Patients with uncontrolled infections, other autoimmune diseases, pregnancy or lactation were excluded. Clinical symptoms, serum thyroxine and TRAb, thyroid ultrasound, and orbital computed tomography formed the basis for the diagnoses. Blood from progressor patients was collected at the time of first diagnosis with hyperthyroidism, before any ophthalmopathy symptoms had appeared. PBMCs were isolated from about 9 ml of fresh peripheral blood by Ficoll-Paque density gradient centrifugation. Progressor patients were first diagnosed with Graves' hyperthyroidism and then developed ophthalmopathy during follow-up. Total RNA was extracted using Trizol reagent, and RNA quality was assessed on an Agilent 2100 Bioanalyzer. The count of this clonotype is one. Its binding antigen is unknown. Per-base qualities were not stored, and no clone one base away is much larger. Evidence from a single read is weak.

V loses 2 bases, J loses 1 base, and the germline ends lie 8 bases apart. The CDR3 spans 14 residues, from the cysteine through the phenylalanine. The only DNA kept is the CDR3, 42 bases in frame from the first base. CDR1 and CDR2, per the germline V gene (reference sequence), are DFQATT and SNEGSKA. The TCR beta CDR3 regions were amplified from RNA transcripts. The first round of RT-PCR for the TCR CDR3 was performed with the HTBI primer set and the Qiagen OneStep RT-PCR kit. A second multiplex PCR round built the libraries, followed by size selection and purification. The libraries were sequenced on an Illumina HiSeq2000 using paired-end 100 bp reads. Concerning the study's data processing: SOAPnuke was used to process the raw data, throwing out any read that contained adapters or uncalled bases, had a mean Phred below 15, or lacked an exact constant-primer or identifier match. COPE v1.2.5 was used to merge the high-quality paired reads, and each unique nucleotide sequence was defined as a clonotype. MiTCR v1.1 was used to align clonotypes to the IMGT TRBV, TRBD and TRBJ reference segments. Analysis was restricted to V-J combinations with a frequency above 0.0001, which covered over 98% of repertoires. The TCS score was defined as F50 (clonal expansion) divided by E x V (chaos), with BLOSUM62-based TCRdist calculated between CDR3 peptides within each V-J. Welch's t-statistics and random forest reduced roughly 540 V-J features to 13, which were used in a naive Bayes classifier (R e1071). Through fastp at Q25 and MiXCR, TCRdb rebuilt clones from the public reads, retaining in-frame beta chains. Rows are unified per CDR3 protein, each entry keeping the most common DNA and genes. The V and J calls were not made by the authors but by TCRdb's processing. The sample records under 450,000 distinct CDR3 sequences, roughly 13% of which are singletons. Of the sample, 20% to 25% falls within the top ten clones.

The material sequenced was blood. The TCR originated in a man aged 30-40 years with Graves' hyperthyroidism that later progressed to Graves' ophthalmopathy. The rearranged chain carries TRBV20-1 and TRBJ2-2; the D gene cannot be resolved reliably. CDR3 region: CSARKVENTGELFF. The sequence in DNA is TGCAGTGCTAGAAAGGTGGAGAACACCGGGGAGCTGTTTTTT.